The clone carrying this T cell receptor (beta chain) was detected ten times or more. Its matching antigen is unknown. The sample comes from a study of T-cell reconstitution after alpha-beta-depleted transplantation in children. The TCRbeta library was prepared with unique molecular identifiers. TCRdb itself ran the PCR reads through MiXCR, one entry per CDR3 protein. The table shows some 550,000 distinct CDR3 sequences, with about 21% occurring only once. Study observations and caveats: Newly produced T cells mostly provided counts and TCRbeta diversity after one year, as hyperexpanded clones declined. It was reported that alpha-beta T cells came from several hundred expanded graft clones (about two months after transplant). The origin of high day-60 TCRbeta diversity in some patients lay in surviving recipient T cells and thymic progenitors.

Per germline, CDR1 LGHNA and CDR2 YSLEER. The V end lost 4 bases, the J end lost 3 bases, and 25 bases lay between the germline ends. This CDR3 has 18 residues. This chain joins TRBV4-3 and TRBJ2-7; tentatively, D is TRBD2 (6 bases). The starting material was PBMCs, mostly from graft donor cells, obtained 360 days after TCRalphabeta/CD19-depleted stem cell transplant. This TCR was sampled from a boy under three years old who had a stem cell transplant for acute myeloid leukemia, so the T cells may come from the graft donor. The CDR3 loop is CASSPGAALAEGIYEQYF. The CDR3 coding sequence is TGCGCCAGCAGCCCGGGTGCCGCTTTAGCGGAGGGAATCTACGAGCAGTACTTC.